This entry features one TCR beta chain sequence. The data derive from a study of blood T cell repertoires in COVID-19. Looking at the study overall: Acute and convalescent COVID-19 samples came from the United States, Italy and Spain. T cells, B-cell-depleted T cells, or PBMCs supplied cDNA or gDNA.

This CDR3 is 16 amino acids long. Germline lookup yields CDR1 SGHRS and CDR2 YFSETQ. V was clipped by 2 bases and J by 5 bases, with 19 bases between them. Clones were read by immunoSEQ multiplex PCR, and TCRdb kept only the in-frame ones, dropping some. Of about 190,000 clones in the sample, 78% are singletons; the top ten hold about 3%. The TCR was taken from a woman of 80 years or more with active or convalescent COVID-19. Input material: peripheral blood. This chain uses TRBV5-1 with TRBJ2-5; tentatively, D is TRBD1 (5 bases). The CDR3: CASSFRQGSFAETQYF. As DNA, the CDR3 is TGCGCCAGCAGCTTCAGGCAGGGTAGTTTTGCGGAGACCCAGTACTTC.